These 13 T cell receptor beta chains share one sample of origin, sequenced in a study of cytomegalovirus exposure and HLA in healthy donors. The PCR contained 60 Vbeta and 13 Jbeta primers. The method was immunoSEQ multiplex PCR; TCRdb's version includes in-frame clones alone and lacks a portion of them. The sample contains about 130,000 clones, around 79% of which appear only once. Source material: PBMCs. The receptors were sampled from a middle-aged man in good health and CMV-seropositive.

The chain recombines TRBV19 with TRBJ2-7; TRBD2 is a possible D gene (6 bases). The CDR3 runs 17 residues. Germline V gene data show CDR1 as LNHDA and CDR2 as SQIVND (reference sequence). The germline V and J ends were trimmed by 1 base and 3 bases, with 19 bases remaining between them. Written as DNA, the CDR3 is TGTGCCAGTAGTATAGCTCTATCGGCGGGGACCATCTACGAGCAGTACTTC. Translation gives CASSIALSAGTIYEQYF.

This sequence joins TRBV6-1 and TRBJ2-3; TRBD1 is a possible D gene (5 bases). The CDR3 totals 12 residues. Trimming removed 6 bases at V and 9 bases at J, with 13 bases between. CDR1 is MNHNS and CDR2 is SASEGT in the germline V gene. CDR3 sequence: CASRIGESTQYF. The CDR3 DNA sequence: TGTGCCAGCAGAATAGGGGAATCCACGCAGTATTTT.

The chain recombines TRBV15 with TRBJ1-2; 7 nucleotides agree with TRBD1. With V trimmed by 8 bases and J by 0 bases, 0 bases remained unmatched. This CDR3 contains 12 residues. Germline-derived CDR1 and CDR2 are LNHNV and YYDKDF (reference sequence). The CDR3 sequence is CATGQANYGYTF. The CDR3 DNA follows: TGTGCCACCGGACAGGCTAACTATGGCTACACCTTC.

This chain uses TRBV6-5 with TRBJ2-7, with D uncertain. CDR1 and CDR2 from the germline V gene are MNHEY and SVGAGI. CDR3 size: 13 residues. The V end was cut by 5 bases, the J end by 4 bases, with 12 bases between. The CDR3 DNA sequence: TGTGCCAGCAGTCCTACGTTTAATTACGAGCAGTACTTC. Encoded protein: CASSPTFNYEQYF.

This chain uses TRBV6-4 with TRBJ2-7; D gene ambiguous. This CDR3 is 16 amino acids long. Germline assignment: CDR1 MRHNA and CDR2 SNTAGT. V lost 7 bases and J 6 bases, leaving 25 bases between the germline ends. CDR3 DNA: TGTGCCAGCATTGAGGAGCTGTTCGTCGGAAGGTGCGAGCAGTACTTC. This encodes CASIEELFVGRCEQYF.

The V and J genes are TRBV19 and TRBJ2-7, with a weak D call TRBD1 (6 bases). The CDR3 consists of 14 residues. V dropped 0 bases and J dropped 7 bases, with 13 bases sitting between them. Germline CDR1 reads LNHDA; CDR2 reads SQIVND (reference sequence). The CDR3 nucleotides read TGTGCCAGTAGTATAGAACACAGGGCGAGGGAGCAGTACTTC. It is translated as CASSIEHRAREQYF.

The chain uses TRBV11-1 and TRBJ2-5; TRBD2 is a possible D gene (5 bases). The CDR3 extends over 14 amino acids. Germline CDR1 reads SGHAT; CDR2 reads FQDESV (reference sequence). Trimming removed 2 bases at V and 4 bases at J, with 11 bases between. The CDR3 here is CASSLTPGGETQYF. The CDR3 coding sequence is TGTGCCAGCAGCTTAACCCCCGGAGGAGAGACCCAGTACTTC.

The chain links TRBV18 to TRBJ1-5; the D is unclear. The CDR3 runs to 16 residues. Germline V CDR1 and CDR2: KGHSH, LQKENI. V was shortened by 2 bases and J by 4 bases, with 15 bases between the two germline ends. The CDR3 sequence: CASSPAERSLNQPQHF. In DNA form, the CDR3 reads TGTGCCAGCTCACCAGCAGAACGGAGCCTAAATCAGCCCCAGCATTTT.

The CDR3 reads CASSVFAGEVNEQFF. CDR3 DNA: TGTGCCAGCAGCGTATTTGCGGGAGAGGTCAATGAGCAGTTCTTC. The V call is TRBV9, the J call TRBJ2-1; TRBD2 aligns across 7 bases. The V and J ends lost 1 base and 6 bases, in that order; junction bases with no gene match: 7. The germline gives CDR1 SGDLS, CDR2 YYNGEE. This CDR3 region has 15 residues.

J is TRBJ1-1 and V is TRBV5-5; 8 positions match TRBD1. From germline, CDR1 is SGHKS and CDR2 YYEKEE (reference sequence). V lost 4 bases, J lost 1 base, and 3 bases stayed unmatched. The CDR3 runs 14 residues. The CDR3 nucleotides read TGTGCCAGCAGCCGCGGGACAGGGAACACTGAAGCTTTCTTT. Amino acid sequence: CASSRGTGNTEAFF.

The chain carries TRBV28 and TRBJ2-5; D perhaps matches TRBD2 (5 bases). Germline V lookup: CDR1 MDHEN, CDR2 SYDVKM. The CDR3 has 15 residues. The V gene lost 2 bases and the J gene lost 0 bases, with 10 bases spanning the gap. The CDR3 nucleotides are TGTGCCAGCAGTTTAGTGCGGGCAGACCAAGAGACCCAGTACTTC. Its protein product is CASSLVRADQETQYF.

The chain carries TRBV9 and TRBJ1-3, with unresolved D. The germline CDR1 and CDR2 sequences are SGDLS and YYNGEE. CDR3 length: 14 residues. Trimming shortened V by 3 bases and J by 0 bases, and 7 bases separated the two germline ends. The CDR3 spells CASSAQLSGNTIYF. CDR3 nucleotide sequence: TGTGCCAGCAGCGCACAGCTCTCTGGAAACACCATATATTTT.

The chain recombines TRBV15 with TRBJ1-5, with D possibly matching TRBD1 (6 bases). V lost 1 base, J lost 2 bases, and 12 bases lay in between. The V gene's germline CDR1 is LNHNV and CDR2 YYDKDF (reference sequence). This CDR3 region has 16 residues. CDR3 nucleotides: TGTGCCACCAGCAGAGGAGGGAGGGGGGGCAATCAGCCCCAGCATTTT. This gives the protein CATSRGGRGGNQPQHF.